Listed below are T cell receptor beta chains from one sample, sequenced in a study of identical twins. In TCRdb, the 5' RACE reads were re-called with MiXCR into one record per CDR3 protein. The table has around 1.7 million distinct CDR3 sequences, under 35% seen once. Source material: cord blood. Receptor source: a newborn girl in good health. Each CDR3 is given with its conserved first and last residue. The D gene is left open where the match is weak. Clone size is shown for a subset of rows, as once, few, many or a class of expanded clone.

V: TRBV12-5; size: -; J: TRBJ2-5; D: TRBD2; CDR3: CASGLGLANSYNEQYF; DNA: TGTGCTAGTGGTTTGGGACTAGCGAACTCCTACAATGAGCAGTACTTC
V: TRBV11-3; size: -; J: TRBJ2-2; D: -; CDR3: CASSALDTGELFF; DNA: TGTGCCAGCAGCGCTTTAGACACCGGGGAGCTGTTTTTT
V: TRBV6-2/TRBV6-3; size: -; J: TRBJ2-7; D: -; CDR3: CTSTQSYEQYF; DNA: TGTACCAGCACTCAGTCTTACGAGCAGTACTTC
V: TRBV6-1; size: -; J: TRBJ1-5; D: -; CDR3: CASSEDLGLLGNQPQHF; DNA: TGTGCCAGCAGTGAGGACCTGGGGCTTTTAGGCAATCAGCCCCAGCATTTT
V: TRBV6-6; size: -; J: TRBJ2-5; D: TRBD2; CDR3: CGTSGVNNNEQYF; DNA: TGTGGGACTAGCGGGGTGAATAACAATGAGCAGTACTTC
V: TRBV10-1; size: -; J: TRBJ2-2; D: -; CDR3: CASGLTGELFF; DNA: TGCGCCAGCGGTCTTACCGGGGAGCTGTTTTTT
V: TRBV14; size: few; J: TRBJ1-2; D: -; CDR3: CASLPSLLPYGYTF; DNA: TGTGCCAGCCTCCCCAGCCTTCTACCTTATGGCTACACCTTC
V: TRBV27; size: once; J: TRBJ1-2; D: TRBD1; CDR3: CASSLSQTGVGCTF; DNA: TGTGCCAGCAGTTTATCCCAGACAGGGGTTGGCTGCACCTTC
V: TRBV12-5; size: -; J: TRBJ2-7; D: TRBD2; CDR3: CASGSRIKRGVHEQYF; DNA: TGTGCTAGTGGTTCGCGAATCAAGCGGGGGGTCCACGAGCAGTACTTC
V: TRBV7-2; size: -; J: TRBJ2-1; D: -; CDR3: CASSLTPSPVNEQFF; DNA: TGTGCCAGCAGCTTAACCCCCAGCCCGGTTAATGAGCAGTTCTTC
V: TRBV24-1; size: few; J: TRBJ2-1; D: -; CDR3: CATSDFGSGRYNEQFF; DNA: TGTGCCACCAGTGATTTCGGGAGCGGCAGATACAATGAGCAGTTCTTC
V: TRBV20-1; size: few; J: TRBJ1-4; D: TRBD1; CDR3: CSASRGLNEKLFF; DNA: TGCAGTGCTAGTAGGGGGCTTAATGAAAAACTGTTTTTT
V: TRBV4-2; size: -; J: TRBJ1-5; D: TRBD1; CDR3: CASSQDLGQGSNQPQHF; DNA: TGTGCCAGCAGCCAAGATCTCGGACAGGGAAGCAATCAGCCCCAGCATTTT
V: TRBV2; size: few; J: TRBJ1-2; D: -; CDR3: CASSEQIRYGYTF; DNA: TGTGCCAGCAGTGAACAGATTAGGTATGGCTACACCTTC
V: TRBV12-3/TRBV12-4; size: many; J: TRBJ2-5; D: -; CDR3: CASSPNRAQYF; DNA: TGTGCCAGCAGTCCAAATCGTGCCCAGTACTTC
V: TRBV4-2; size: many; J: TRBJ2-5; D: TRBD2; CDR3: CASSQSSTSSGETQYF; DNA: TGTGCCAGCAGCCAATCCTCGACTAGCTCCGGAGAGACCCAGTACTTC
V: TRBV20-1; size: -; J: TRBJ2-7; D: TRBD2; CDR3: CSARDDSGGSFYERYF; DNA: TGCAGTGCTAGAGATGATAGCGGGGGGTCTTTCTACGAGCGGTACTTC
V: TRBV29-1; size: -; J: TRBJ1-1; D: -; CDR3: CSAKGRLNTEAFF; DNA: TGCAGCGCCAAAGGACGGTTGAACACTGAAGCTTTCTTT
V: TRBV14; size: -; J: TRBJ2-7; D: -; CDR3: CASSQAPHYEQYF; DNA: TGTGCCAGCAGCCAAGCCCCCCACTACGAGCAGTACTTC
V: TRBV3-1; size: -; J: TRBJ2-5; D: -; CDR3: CASSQGNSGTQYF; DNA: TGTGCCAGCAGCCAAGGGAATTCAGGGACCCAGTACTTC
V: TRBV5-6; size: -; J: TRBJ2-7; D: TRBD2; CDR3: CASSRRPHSGGYERYF; DNA: TGTGCCAGCAGCCGACGCCCTCATAGCGGGGGTTACGAGCGGTACTTC
V: TRBV12-3/TRBV12-4; size: many; J: TRBJ1-5; D: TRBD1; CDR3: CASSFGTGGQPQHF; DNA: TGTGCCAGCAGTTTTGGGACAGGGGGCCAGCCCCAGCATTTT
V: TRBV20-1; size: -; J: TRBJ1-6; D: -; CDR3: CSAREQSSCNSPLHF; DNA: TGCAGTGCTAGAGAACAGAGCTCCTGTAATTCACCCCTCCACTTT
V: TRBV11-2; size: -; J: TRBJ2-1; D: TRBD2; CDR3: CASSSRLAVSYNGQFF; DNA: TGTGCCAGCAGCTCCCGACTAGCGGTTTCCTACAATGGGCAGTTCTTC
V: TRBV6-1; size: -; J: TRBJ1-2; D: -; CDR3: CASSEALPANYGYTF; DNA: TGTGCCAGCAGTGAAGCCCTGCCAGCTAACTATGGCTACACCTTC
V: TRBV19; size: -; J: TRBJ1-2; D: -; CDR3: CASSIQTPSGYTF; DNA: TGTGCCAGTAGTATCCAGACCCCTTCTGGCTACACCTTC
V: TRBV5-1; size: many; J: TRBJ2-3; D: -; CDR3: CASSPGGYTDTQYF; DNA: TGCGCCAGCAGCCCCGGAGGTTACACAGATACGCAGTATTTT
V: TRBV6-1; size: -; J: TRBJ1-2; D: -; CDR3: CASTQPRFLYGYTF; DNA: TGTGCCAGCACCCAACCCCGATTTCTTTATGGCTACACCTTC
V: TRBV4-1; size: few; J: TRBJ2-7; D: -; CDR3: CASSQNSYNYEQYF; DNA: TGCGCCAGCAGCCAAAATAGCTACAACTACGAGCAGTACTTC
V: TRBV5-1; size: -; J: TRBJ2-3; D: -; CDR3: CASTPFASTDTQYF; DNA: TGCGCCAGCACCCCGTTCGCTAGCACAGATACGCAGTATTTT
V: TRBV20-1; size: few; J: TRBJ2-3; D: -; CDR3: CSALLPHTQYF; DNA: TGCAGTGCCCTCCTTCCCCATACGCAGTATTTT
V: TRBV7-2; size: -; J: TRBJ2-1; D: TRBD2; CDR3: CASSLFIVAGVIQETQFF; DNA: TGTGCCAGCAGCTTATTTATCGTAGCGGGGGTAATTCAAGAGACCCAGTTCTTC
V: TRBV9; size: many; J: TRBJ2-7; D: -; CDR3: CASSVGHSSYEQYF; DNA: TGTGCCAGCAGCGTGGGACATAGCTCCTACGAGCAGTACTTC
V: TRBV20-1; size: -; J: TRBJ2-7; D: -; CDR3: CSARDEDYKASYEQYF; DNA: TGCAGTGCTAGAGATGAGGACTACAAGGCGTCCTACGAGCAGTACTTC
V: TRBV12-3/TRBV12-4; size: many; J: TRBJ1-2; D: -; CDR3: CASSLTPQYGYTF; DNA: TGTGCCAGCAGTTTAACCCCTCAGTATGGCTACACCTTC
V: TRBV20-1; size: few; J: TRBJ2-3; D: -; CDR3: CSASIYTSTDTQYF; DNA: TGCAGTGCTAGCATATATACTAGCACAGATACGCAGTATTTT
V: TRBV6-6; size: many; J: TRBJ1-2; D: -; CDR3: CATHRVPNYGYTF; DNA: TGTGCCACCCACAGGGTTCCTAACTATGGCTACACCTTC
V: TRBV25-1; size: -; J: TRBJ1-5; D: TRBD1; CDR3: CASSESQGAQPQHF; DNA: TGTGCCAGCAGTGAATCGCAGGGGGCGCAGCCCCAGCATTTT
V: TRBV24-1; size: -; J: TRBJ2-1; D: -; CDR3: CATSIGRDTYNEQFF; DNA: TGTGCCACCAGTATCGGCAGGGACACCTACAATGAGCAGTTCTTC
V: TRBV15; size: few; J: TRBJ2-1; D: TRBD2; CDR3: CATSRVGLVVPQFF; DNA: TGTGCCACCAGCAGAGTGGGACTAGTAGTCCCCCAGTTCTTC